The entry that follows covers one TCR beta chain sequence. Its recognized antigen is unknown. Base quality data are lacking; no much larger clone is found one base away. The cohort consisted of 670 or so healthy bone marrow donors. All cohort members were sampled while nominally healthy, although unrecorded immune exposures were likely present. The donor tested CMV seropositive, placing the donor among the approximately 290 seropositive members of the cohort. A peripheral blood sample was provided by each donor, and peripheral blood mononuclear cells were used for TCR beta sequencing. Genomic DNA was extracted from the blood cell samples with the Qiagen DNeasy Blood Extraction Kit. These data are taken from a study of cytomegalovirus exposure and HLA in healthy donors (dated by TCRdb to 2015 to 2018). For the wider study: An earlier analysis of 587 of the donors reported approximately 260 Gb of sequence data and around 100 million unique TCR beta sequences obtained from about 180 million T cells. A later genetic analysis took genome-wide SNP genotypes for about 55% of the 666 donors and used that subset as a discovery cohort. In an earlier analysis of 587 of the donors, high-throughput TCR beta sequencing was used to judge whether each TCR beta V gene segment behaved as functional or pseudogenic. Donor age, sex, ethnicity and CMV serostatus were collected together with the repertoire data. The number of typed donors differed by locus: about 629-630 for A, B, C, DRB1 and DQB1; some 500 for DQA1; 606 for DPA1; and about 450 for DPB1. A later analysis re-examined previously published TCR beta repertoires from about 700 donors and added high-resolution HLA genotyping to investigate patterns of TCR occurrence. Of the roughly 400 genotyped donors, about 80% fell in the genetic ancestry cluster associated with self-reported Caucasian donors. Rather than drawing on any new phenotypic data, the later analysis identified candidate immune exposures from TCR beta sequences and the way those sequences occurred across donors. Across approximately 400 genotyped donors of the cohort, an average of about 200,000 unique TCR beta nucleotide sequences per donor were sequenced, and 15% to 20% of those sequences were non-productive. Four or five DR-DQ haplotypes were handled as single units for association and clustering because linkage in the cohort was strong. Besides the first cohort of 666 subjects, a separate validation cohort made up of 120 or so different subjects was used. An early release covering roughly 580 HLA-typed donors comprised about 290 gigabases of sequencing data and approximately 80 million unique TCR sequences. The study profiled the T cell repertoires of hundreds of subjects by immunosequencing and related them to cytomegalovirus serostatus. To predict cytomegalovirus infection status, the study brought together high-throughput TCR immunosequencing, statistical association of individual TCRs with disease status, and machine learning. The aim of the study was to test whether cataloging public T cell receptors could identify signatures of past pathogen exposure. Every discovery cohort repertoire had been produced on one sequencing platform. Class I and class II HLA loci were covered by the typing at four-digit resolution.

V is shortened by 3 bases, J by 4 bases, and the region joining them spans 9 bases. The CDR3 measures 13 amino acids from cysteine to phenylalanine. Only the CDR3 DNA stays, 39 bases, in frame from base 1. CDR1 and CDR2 (SGHRS, YFSETQ) derive from the germline V gene. Points the paper makes about the study in general: In a later genetic analysis, a missense DCLRE1C variant was associated with V-gene and J-gene trimming of TCR beta chains, and the association was replicated in an independent cohort. A group of highly shared sequence variants was considered likely to be a technical artifact of the sequencing pipeline. In a later analysis, TCR association rates were found to vary across HLA loci, with the most associated TCRs seen for DRB1 alleles and the fewest for HLA-C alleles. In both the original and validation cohorts, the classifier was reported to diagnose cytomegalovirus status with high specificity and sensitivity. Only TCR beta chains were sequenced in this cohort, and the absence of alpha or paired-chain data limited detectable features. According to a later analysis, most CMV-associated TCR beta chains appeared to be HLA-restricted, and the HLA associations seemed to be driven largely by CMV exposure. A further reported finding was that TCR beta sequences accurately predicted the HLA-A and HLA-B alleles for most subjects in the first cohort. The only immune exposure information available for the cohort was CMV serostatus. An earlier analysis of 450 to 750 of the donors showed that most TCR beta V segments appeared in productive rearrangements either about 87% or about 30% of the time, which broadly matched IMGT annotations. Most TCR sequences were observed very rarely across donors, whereas some public TCRs were present in many individuals. The study listed 150 to 200 TCR beta chains as associated with cytomegalovirus. Strong co-occurrence of HLA alleles, especially DR and DQ, made assigning TCR associations to individual alleles difficult. In a later analysis, HLA-associated TCR beta chains were found to be more clonally expanded and to have lower generation probabilities than equally common non-associated chains. In a later analysis, several top co-occurrence clusters were reported to appear linked to parvovirus B19, influenza, CMV and Epstein-Barr virus. According to a later genetic analysis, donors in an Asian-associated ancestry cluster had fewer N-insertions in productive TCRs than the approximately 670-donor mean. A few of the identified cytomegalovirus-associated TCR beta chains were confirmed in vitro to be specific for cytomegalovirus antigens. Because HLA typing was missing for some donors at each locus, association tests included only the typed subset. It was suggested by the authors that the approach could potentially be generalized to other disease states and immunological phenotypes. About 17 rarely observed V segments, including chromosome 9 orphons, were excluded from the earlier analysis of several hundred of the donors because counts were too low. Linkage disequilibrium might explain the correlated functional status among segregating V segments, but an unknown experimental factor could not be ruled out. Some IMGT-functional V segments, including TRBV6-2 and TRBV6-3, could not be distinguished by the 87-base-pair reads and were therefore excluded. In a later analysis, some 18,000 TCR beta sequences were associated with specific HLA alleles at a false discovery rate of 0.05. Presence/absence analyses assumed roughly uniform sequencing depth across donors, an assumption that may not hold.

Library preparation used the immunoSEQ multiplex PCR assay. For the multiplex PCR, a mixture combining 60 forward primers for TCR Vbeta segments and 13 reverse primers for TCR Jbeta segments was used. The CDR3 region of rearranged TCR beta genes was amplified from genomic DNA with a multiplex PCR assay. Amplified TCR beta libraries were sequenced as 87-base-pair reads on the Illumina HiSeq System. The published analysis was carried out like this. Across the roughly 600 repertoires, a later analysis counted tens of millions of unique TCR beta chains, around 11 million of which were shared by at least two donors. Raw reads were error-corrected and collapsed into unique sequences with a nearest-neighbor algorithm that merged closely related sequences to remove PCR and sequencing errors. CDR3 sequences were aligned to IMGT reference sequences to assign V, D and J gene segments. For a sequence to be retained, a match of at least six nucleotides was required to both a V gene segment and a J gene segment. Rearrangements were called productive when the CDR3 lacked stop codons and stayed in frame with V and J; all others were non-productive. CDR3 was defined according to IMGT convention as the region running from the second conserved V-encoded cysteine to the conserved J-encoded phenylalanine. The earlier analysis of a few hundred of the donors excluded any sequence lacking an unambiguous match to a single V gene segment. An earlier analysis of 587 of the donors called V segments functional above 56.7% productive rearrangements and segregating when the between-donor standard deviation exceeded 5%. A statistical classification framework was built to diagnose cytomegalovirus status from the catalog of TCR beta chain sequences. In a later analysis, TCR nucleotide sequences were compared against IMGT/GENE-DB human TR gene sequences so that V and J genes could be assigned. In a later analysis, CDR3 sequences and most-parsimonious VDJ recombination scenarios were assigned using the TCRdist pipeline. In a later analysis, each TCR beta chain was defined by its CDR3 amino acid sequence together with its V-gene family, and reads without a unique V-gene family were excluded. A later analysis removed several hundred highly shared, low-generation-probability nucleotide sequences to deal with suspected cross-contamination and a sequencing artifact. In a later analysis, a clonal expansion index was calculated for each public chain from normalized within-repertoire ranks of inferred template counts. Generation probabilities in a later analysis came from a VDJ recombination model fitted to out-of-frame rearrangements, and those results were checked against IGoR. In a later analysis, hypergeometric tests were used to score TCR-TCR, TCR-HLA and TCR-CMV co-occurrence, with a repertoire-size bias correction applied to TCR pairs. To estimate false discovery rates, a later analysis permuted the HLA or CMV assignments 20 times. In a later analysis, co-occurring TCRs were grouped with DBSCAN, and TCRdist sequence similarity was added when clustering was performed within HLA-allele-positive subsets. For co-occurrence clustering, repertoires with fewer than 30,000 or more than 120,000 public chains were excluded, along with four to six repertoires with anomalous nucleotide sharing. The source is immuneACCESS, and TCRdb retained only in-frame sequences with V and J called. Part of the clones is not carried over; for the studies checked, unresolved V genes explain less than half of this, and the remainder is unexplained. For V, J and clone size, that table is used; D and trimming come from the DNA. The sample has roughly 180,000 clones on record, around 80% of them singletons. The ten most abundant clones make up roughly 13% of the sample.

The specimen sequenced was PBMCs. This chain joins TRBV5-1 to TRBJ2-3, with TRBD1 perhaps the D gene, on 6 matching bases. The source is a woman in her forties or fifties in good health and CMV-seropositive. The CDR3 sequence is CASSSGVPDTQYF. The bases are TGCGCCAGCAGCTCAGGGGTTCCAGATACGCAGTATTTT.